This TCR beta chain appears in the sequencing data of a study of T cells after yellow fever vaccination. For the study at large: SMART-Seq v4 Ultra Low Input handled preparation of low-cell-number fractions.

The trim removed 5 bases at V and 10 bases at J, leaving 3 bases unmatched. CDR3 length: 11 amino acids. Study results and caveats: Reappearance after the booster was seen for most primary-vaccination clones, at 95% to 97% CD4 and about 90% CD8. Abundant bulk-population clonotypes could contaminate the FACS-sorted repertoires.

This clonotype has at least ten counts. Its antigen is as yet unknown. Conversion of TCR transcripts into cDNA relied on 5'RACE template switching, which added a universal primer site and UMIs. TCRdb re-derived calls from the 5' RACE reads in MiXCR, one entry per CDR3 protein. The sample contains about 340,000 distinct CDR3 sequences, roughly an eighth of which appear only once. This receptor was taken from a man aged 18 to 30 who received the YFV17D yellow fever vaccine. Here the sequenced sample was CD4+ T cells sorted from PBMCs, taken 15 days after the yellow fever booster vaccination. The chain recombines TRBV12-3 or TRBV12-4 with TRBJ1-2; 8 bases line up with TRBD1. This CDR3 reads CASSPDRVYTF. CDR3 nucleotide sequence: TGTGCCAGCAGTCCGGACAGGGTCTACACCTTC.